This TCR beta chain was identified in a study of metastatic and nonmetastatic thyroid tumors. Background on the study: Both malignant and benign thyroid patients supplied peripheral blood and tumor or nodule tissue samples, across which the repertoires of these patients were then compared.

General study findings and limits: Significantly higher TCR beta diversity was reportedly seen in malignant thyroid tumors than benign nodules, in blood and tumor.

No patient had received any treatment before thyroid surgery. This clone was detected a few times. The target antigen is unknown. Germline V gene data show CDR1 as MNHNS and CDR2 as SASEGT. This CDR3 is 15 amino acids long. Trimming stripped 2 bases from V and 1 base from J, with 10 bases between. Per the study methods: CDR3 was compared across clinicopathological groups, and the resulting differences were used to build a distant-metastasis classifier for papillary thyroid cancer. From the PCR reads, TCRdb re-called clones with MiXCR. Clone size and V and J calls follow TCRdb, not the original study. The profile shows roughly 22,000 clones, 36% of them singletons.

Material for sequencing was blood. This TCR derives from a male donor with papillary thyroid cancer or a benign thyroid nodule (not recorded which). Some clones in this sample may be carry-over from other donors' samples. This sequence joins TRBV6-1 and TRBJ2-3; D call uncertain. CDR3 amino acids: CASSELDGGTDTQYF. The CDR3, as DNA: TGTGCCAGCAGTGAACTCGATGGTGGCACAGATACGCAGTATTTT.